This T cell receptor beta chain stems from a study of CD8 T cells in ankylosing spondylitis. Whole-study findings and limits: Reportedly, disease-linked clones are significantly enriched in ankylosing spondylitis patients' matched synovial fluid. Typical of ankylosing spondylitis blood, it appeared, was a TCR beta motif of about eight highly homologous variants.

This clonotype was seen more than once but under ten times. The antigen is unknown. Quantitative 5'-RACE with molecular barcodes was used to make the TCR beta libraries. Via MiXCR, TCRdb re-called the 5' RACE reads, giving one row per CDR3 protein. The sample holds roughly 68,000 distinct CDR3 sequences, about 6.2% seen once. CDR1 and CDR2 from the germline V gene are MNHNS and SASEGT. The CDR3 contains 14 residues. Trimming took 5 bases from V and 11 from J; bases not matched to a gene: 13. The TCR was taken from a male donor with ankylosing spondylitis. The sequencing sample was made of synovial fluid, either unsorted or a sorted T cell fraction (not recorded which). The genes are TRBV6-1 and TRBJ1-1; 8 nucleotides agree with TRBD1. This CDR3 reads CASSTREQGVAAFF. The CDR3 DNA is TGTGCCAGCAGTACCCGCGAACAGGGGGTAGCTGCTTTCTTT.